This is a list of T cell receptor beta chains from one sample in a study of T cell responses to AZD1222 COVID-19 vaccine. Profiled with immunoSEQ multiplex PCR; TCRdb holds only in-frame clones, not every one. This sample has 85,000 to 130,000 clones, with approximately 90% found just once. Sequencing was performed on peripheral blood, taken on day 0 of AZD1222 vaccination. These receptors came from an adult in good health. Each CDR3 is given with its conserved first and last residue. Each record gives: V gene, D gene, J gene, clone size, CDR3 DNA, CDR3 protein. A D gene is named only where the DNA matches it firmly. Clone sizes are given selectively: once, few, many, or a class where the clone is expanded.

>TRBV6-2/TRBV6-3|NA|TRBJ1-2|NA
TGTGCCAGCAGTTACTCGGCAGGGACCTATGGCTACACCTTC
CASSYSAGTYGYTF
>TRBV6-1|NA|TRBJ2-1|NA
TGTGCCAGCAGTGAAACGAGGGGGGCCGGGTCCAATGAGCAGTTCTTC
CASSETRGAGSNEQFF
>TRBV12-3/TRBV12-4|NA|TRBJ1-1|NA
TGTGCCAGCAGTTTTGGGTATCTGGCTTTCTTT
CASSFGYLAFF
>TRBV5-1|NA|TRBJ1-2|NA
TGCGCCAGCAGCTTGGCTGGGTCAGATGGCTACACCTTC
CASSLAGSDGYTF
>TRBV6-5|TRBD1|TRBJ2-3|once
TGTGCCAGCAGCCCCGGACAGGCTAACACAGATACGCAGTATTTT
CASSPGQANTDTQYF
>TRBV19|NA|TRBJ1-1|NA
TGTGCCAGTAGTCAACAGATCAACACTGAAGCTTTCTTT
CASSQQINTEAFF
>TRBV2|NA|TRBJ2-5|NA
TGTGCCAGCAGTGAAGAAGCTGTAGTGGGGGAAAGAGAGACCCAGTACTTC
CASSEEAVVGERETQYF
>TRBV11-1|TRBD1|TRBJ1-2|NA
TGTGCCAGCAGCTTAGACAGGGGTCGTGTCTATGGCTACACCTTC
CASSLDRGRVYGYTF
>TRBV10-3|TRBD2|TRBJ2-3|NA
TGTGCCGGAAGCGGGGGTGACACAGATACGCAGTATTTT
CAGSGGDTDTQYF
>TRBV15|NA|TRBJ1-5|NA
TGTGCCACCAGCAGAGCCTCACTCGGCAGACGCAATCAGCCCCAGCATTTT
CATSRASLGRRNQPQHF
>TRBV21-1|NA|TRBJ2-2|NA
TGTGCCAGCAGCACCTATGTAGGGGGGCCGAACACCGGGGAGCTGTTTTTT
CASSTYVGGPNTGELFF
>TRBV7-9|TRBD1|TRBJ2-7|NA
TGTGCCACTACAGGGGGTCGCTCCTACGAGCAGTACTTC
CATTGGRSYEQYF
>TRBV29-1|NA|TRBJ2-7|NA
TGCAGCGTAGCCCCTAGTGGGGGCTACGAGCAGTACTTC
CSVAPSGGYEQYF
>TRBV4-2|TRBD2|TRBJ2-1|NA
TGTGCCAGCAGCCAGGGGGGGGGTTACAATGAGCAGTTCTTC
CASSQGGGYNEQFF
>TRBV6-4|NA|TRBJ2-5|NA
TGTGCCAGCACTCAACTGGTATACCCGAACAACGAGACCCAGTACTTC
CASTQLVYPNNETQYF
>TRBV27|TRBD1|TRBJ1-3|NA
TGTGCCAGCAGCGCCGGGACAGGGACTATCTCTGGAAACACCATATATTTT
CASSAGTGTISGNTIYF
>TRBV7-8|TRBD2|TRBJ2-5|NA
TGTGCCAGCAGCTTAGATTCGGGACTAGCGGGGCCTTCGCCCAGATCCCAAGAGACCCAGTACTTC
CASSLDSGLAGPSPRSQETQYF
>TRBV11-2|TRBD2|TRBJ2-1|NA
TGTGCCAGCAGCTCAAAACGGACTAGCAGTCACGTTGAGCAGTTCTTC
CASSSKRTSSHVEQFF
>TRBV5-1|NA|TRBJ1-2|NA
TGCGCCAGCAGCTTGGTACGGGGTGGCTACACCTTC
CASSLVRGGYTF
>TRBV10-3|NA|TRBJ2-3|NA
TGTGCCATCAGCCGACCGCTGGGCTTACACACAGATTCGCAGTATTTT
CAISRPLGLHTDSQYF
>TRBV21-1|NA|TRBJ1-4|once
TGTGCCAGCATCCAAATTGGCCACAGGGGAAATGAAAAACTGTTTTTT
CASIQIGHRGNEKLFF
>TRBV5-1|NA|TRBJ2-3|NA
TGCGCCAGCAGCCAACGGGTCGGAGATACGCAGTATTTT
CASSQRVGDTQYF
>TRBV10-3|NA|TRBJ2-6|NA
TGTGCCATCAGTGGAGTCTATTCTGGGGCCAACGTCCTGACTTTC
CAISGVYSGANVLTF
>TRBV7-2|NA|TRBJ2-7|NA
TGTGCCAGCAGCTTAGTGGGCCTCGACGAGCAGTACTTC
CASSLVGLDEQYF
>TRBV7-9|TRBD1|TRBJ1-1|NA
TGTGCCAGCAGCCAGGACAGGGGTTGGACTGAAGCTTTCTTT
CASSQDRGWTEAFF
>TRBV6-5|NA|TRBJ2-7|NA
TGTGCCAGCAGTTTGGGACCAACGGGCGAGCAGTACTTC
CASSLGPTGEQYF
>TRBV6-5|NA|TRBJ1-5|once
TGTGCCAGCAGTAATTTCGGGGGGAGCAATCAGCCCCAGCATTTT
CASSNFGGSNQPQHF
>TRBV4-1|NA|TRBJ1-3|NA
TGCGCCAGCAGCACCACTAACTCTGGAAACACCATATATTTT
CASSTTNSGNTIYF
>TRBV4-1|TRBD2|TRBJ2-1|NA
TGCGCCAGCAGCCAAGGAACTAGCGCCTACAATGAGCAGTTCTTC
CASSQGTSAYNEQFF
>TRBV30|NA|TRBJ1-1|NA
TGTGCCTGGAGTCCTCAGGGAACTGAAGCTTTCTTT
CAWSPQGTEAFF
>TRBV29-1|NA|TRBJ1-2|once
TGCAGCGTTACCGGAACTAACTATGGCTACACCTTC
CSVTGTNYGYTF
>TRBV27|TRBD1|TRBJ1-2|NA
TGTGCCAGCAGTTTAAGGGGACAGTCTCGTTATGGCTACACCTTC
CASSLRGQSRYGYTF
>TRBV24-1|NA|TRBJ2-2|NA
TGTGCCACCAGTGATCGTCAGGCAGACACCGGGGAGCTGTTTTTT
CATSDRQADTGELFF
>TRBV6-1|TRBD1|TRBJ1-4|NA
TGTGCCAGCAGTGAAGTGGACAGGGGGATCTCTAATGAAAAACTGTTTTTT
CASSEVDRGISNEKLFF
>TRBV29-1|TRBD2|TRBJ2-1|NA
TGCAGCGTTGGGAAGGGACTACCCTACAATGAGCAGTTCTTC
CSVGKGLPYNEQFF
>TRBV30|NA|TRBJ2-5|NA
TGTGCCTGGAGTGTATATACGGTCCAAGAGACCCAGTACTTC
CAWSVYTVQETQYF
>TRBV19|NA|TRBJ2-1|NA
TGTGCCAGTAGGGGCGATGAGCAGTTCTTC
CASRGDEQFF
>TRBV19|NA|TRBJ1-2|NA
TGTGCCAGTAGTATAGAAGTCTGGGCTAACTATGGCTACACCTTC
CASSIEVWANYGYTF
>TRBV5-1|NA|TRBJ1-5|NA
TGCGCCAGCAGCTTGACACCTTATAGCAATCAGCCCCAGCATTTT
CASSLTPYSNQPQHF
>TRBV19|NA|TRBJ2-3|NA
TGTGCCAGTAGTATTTCAGCCACAGATACGCAGTATTTT
CASSISATDTQYF
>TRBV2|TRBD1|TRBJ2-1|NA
TGTGCCAGCGGGGGGGACAGGGTTAGTGAGCAGTTCTTC
CASGGDRVSEQFF
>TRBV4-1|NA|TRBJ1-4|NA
TGCGCCAGCAGCCACACTCCTGGCCCCAGATCAACTAATGAAAAACTGTTTTTT
CASSHTPGPRSTNEKLFF
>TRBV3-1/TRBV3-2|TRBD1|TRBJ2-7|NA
TGTGCCAGCAGCGAGGGACAGGGGATCTTCTACGAGCAGTACTTC
CASSEGQGIFYEQYF
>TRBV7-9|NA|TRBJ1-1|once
TGTGCCAGCAGCCCAAGAGCAGGTTGGGCTTTCTTT
CASSPRAGWAFF
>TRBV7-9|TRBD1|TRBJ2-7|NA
TGTGCCAGCGAAGATGGGACAGAGTCCTACGAGCAGTACTTC
CASEDGTESYEQYF
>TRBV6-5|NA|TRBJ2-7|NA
TGTGCCAGCAGTTATGCGGCCACTGGCGAGCAGTACTTC
CASSYAATGEQYF
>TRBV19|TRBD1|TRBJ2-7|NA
TGTGCCAGTCAGGGGGCGGGGGAGCAGTACTTC
CASQGAGEQYF
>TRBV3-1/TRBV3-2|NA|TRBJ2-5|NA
TGTGCCAGCAGCCAAGATGCAGTGGGGGGACCCGTTAAAGAGACCCAGTACTTC
CASSQDAVGGPVKETQYF
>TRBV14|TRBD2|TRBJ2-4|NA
TGTGCCAGCAGCCAATCGGGGACTAGAGACGGTTTAGCCAAAAACATTCAGTACTTC
CASSQSGTRDGLAKNIQYF